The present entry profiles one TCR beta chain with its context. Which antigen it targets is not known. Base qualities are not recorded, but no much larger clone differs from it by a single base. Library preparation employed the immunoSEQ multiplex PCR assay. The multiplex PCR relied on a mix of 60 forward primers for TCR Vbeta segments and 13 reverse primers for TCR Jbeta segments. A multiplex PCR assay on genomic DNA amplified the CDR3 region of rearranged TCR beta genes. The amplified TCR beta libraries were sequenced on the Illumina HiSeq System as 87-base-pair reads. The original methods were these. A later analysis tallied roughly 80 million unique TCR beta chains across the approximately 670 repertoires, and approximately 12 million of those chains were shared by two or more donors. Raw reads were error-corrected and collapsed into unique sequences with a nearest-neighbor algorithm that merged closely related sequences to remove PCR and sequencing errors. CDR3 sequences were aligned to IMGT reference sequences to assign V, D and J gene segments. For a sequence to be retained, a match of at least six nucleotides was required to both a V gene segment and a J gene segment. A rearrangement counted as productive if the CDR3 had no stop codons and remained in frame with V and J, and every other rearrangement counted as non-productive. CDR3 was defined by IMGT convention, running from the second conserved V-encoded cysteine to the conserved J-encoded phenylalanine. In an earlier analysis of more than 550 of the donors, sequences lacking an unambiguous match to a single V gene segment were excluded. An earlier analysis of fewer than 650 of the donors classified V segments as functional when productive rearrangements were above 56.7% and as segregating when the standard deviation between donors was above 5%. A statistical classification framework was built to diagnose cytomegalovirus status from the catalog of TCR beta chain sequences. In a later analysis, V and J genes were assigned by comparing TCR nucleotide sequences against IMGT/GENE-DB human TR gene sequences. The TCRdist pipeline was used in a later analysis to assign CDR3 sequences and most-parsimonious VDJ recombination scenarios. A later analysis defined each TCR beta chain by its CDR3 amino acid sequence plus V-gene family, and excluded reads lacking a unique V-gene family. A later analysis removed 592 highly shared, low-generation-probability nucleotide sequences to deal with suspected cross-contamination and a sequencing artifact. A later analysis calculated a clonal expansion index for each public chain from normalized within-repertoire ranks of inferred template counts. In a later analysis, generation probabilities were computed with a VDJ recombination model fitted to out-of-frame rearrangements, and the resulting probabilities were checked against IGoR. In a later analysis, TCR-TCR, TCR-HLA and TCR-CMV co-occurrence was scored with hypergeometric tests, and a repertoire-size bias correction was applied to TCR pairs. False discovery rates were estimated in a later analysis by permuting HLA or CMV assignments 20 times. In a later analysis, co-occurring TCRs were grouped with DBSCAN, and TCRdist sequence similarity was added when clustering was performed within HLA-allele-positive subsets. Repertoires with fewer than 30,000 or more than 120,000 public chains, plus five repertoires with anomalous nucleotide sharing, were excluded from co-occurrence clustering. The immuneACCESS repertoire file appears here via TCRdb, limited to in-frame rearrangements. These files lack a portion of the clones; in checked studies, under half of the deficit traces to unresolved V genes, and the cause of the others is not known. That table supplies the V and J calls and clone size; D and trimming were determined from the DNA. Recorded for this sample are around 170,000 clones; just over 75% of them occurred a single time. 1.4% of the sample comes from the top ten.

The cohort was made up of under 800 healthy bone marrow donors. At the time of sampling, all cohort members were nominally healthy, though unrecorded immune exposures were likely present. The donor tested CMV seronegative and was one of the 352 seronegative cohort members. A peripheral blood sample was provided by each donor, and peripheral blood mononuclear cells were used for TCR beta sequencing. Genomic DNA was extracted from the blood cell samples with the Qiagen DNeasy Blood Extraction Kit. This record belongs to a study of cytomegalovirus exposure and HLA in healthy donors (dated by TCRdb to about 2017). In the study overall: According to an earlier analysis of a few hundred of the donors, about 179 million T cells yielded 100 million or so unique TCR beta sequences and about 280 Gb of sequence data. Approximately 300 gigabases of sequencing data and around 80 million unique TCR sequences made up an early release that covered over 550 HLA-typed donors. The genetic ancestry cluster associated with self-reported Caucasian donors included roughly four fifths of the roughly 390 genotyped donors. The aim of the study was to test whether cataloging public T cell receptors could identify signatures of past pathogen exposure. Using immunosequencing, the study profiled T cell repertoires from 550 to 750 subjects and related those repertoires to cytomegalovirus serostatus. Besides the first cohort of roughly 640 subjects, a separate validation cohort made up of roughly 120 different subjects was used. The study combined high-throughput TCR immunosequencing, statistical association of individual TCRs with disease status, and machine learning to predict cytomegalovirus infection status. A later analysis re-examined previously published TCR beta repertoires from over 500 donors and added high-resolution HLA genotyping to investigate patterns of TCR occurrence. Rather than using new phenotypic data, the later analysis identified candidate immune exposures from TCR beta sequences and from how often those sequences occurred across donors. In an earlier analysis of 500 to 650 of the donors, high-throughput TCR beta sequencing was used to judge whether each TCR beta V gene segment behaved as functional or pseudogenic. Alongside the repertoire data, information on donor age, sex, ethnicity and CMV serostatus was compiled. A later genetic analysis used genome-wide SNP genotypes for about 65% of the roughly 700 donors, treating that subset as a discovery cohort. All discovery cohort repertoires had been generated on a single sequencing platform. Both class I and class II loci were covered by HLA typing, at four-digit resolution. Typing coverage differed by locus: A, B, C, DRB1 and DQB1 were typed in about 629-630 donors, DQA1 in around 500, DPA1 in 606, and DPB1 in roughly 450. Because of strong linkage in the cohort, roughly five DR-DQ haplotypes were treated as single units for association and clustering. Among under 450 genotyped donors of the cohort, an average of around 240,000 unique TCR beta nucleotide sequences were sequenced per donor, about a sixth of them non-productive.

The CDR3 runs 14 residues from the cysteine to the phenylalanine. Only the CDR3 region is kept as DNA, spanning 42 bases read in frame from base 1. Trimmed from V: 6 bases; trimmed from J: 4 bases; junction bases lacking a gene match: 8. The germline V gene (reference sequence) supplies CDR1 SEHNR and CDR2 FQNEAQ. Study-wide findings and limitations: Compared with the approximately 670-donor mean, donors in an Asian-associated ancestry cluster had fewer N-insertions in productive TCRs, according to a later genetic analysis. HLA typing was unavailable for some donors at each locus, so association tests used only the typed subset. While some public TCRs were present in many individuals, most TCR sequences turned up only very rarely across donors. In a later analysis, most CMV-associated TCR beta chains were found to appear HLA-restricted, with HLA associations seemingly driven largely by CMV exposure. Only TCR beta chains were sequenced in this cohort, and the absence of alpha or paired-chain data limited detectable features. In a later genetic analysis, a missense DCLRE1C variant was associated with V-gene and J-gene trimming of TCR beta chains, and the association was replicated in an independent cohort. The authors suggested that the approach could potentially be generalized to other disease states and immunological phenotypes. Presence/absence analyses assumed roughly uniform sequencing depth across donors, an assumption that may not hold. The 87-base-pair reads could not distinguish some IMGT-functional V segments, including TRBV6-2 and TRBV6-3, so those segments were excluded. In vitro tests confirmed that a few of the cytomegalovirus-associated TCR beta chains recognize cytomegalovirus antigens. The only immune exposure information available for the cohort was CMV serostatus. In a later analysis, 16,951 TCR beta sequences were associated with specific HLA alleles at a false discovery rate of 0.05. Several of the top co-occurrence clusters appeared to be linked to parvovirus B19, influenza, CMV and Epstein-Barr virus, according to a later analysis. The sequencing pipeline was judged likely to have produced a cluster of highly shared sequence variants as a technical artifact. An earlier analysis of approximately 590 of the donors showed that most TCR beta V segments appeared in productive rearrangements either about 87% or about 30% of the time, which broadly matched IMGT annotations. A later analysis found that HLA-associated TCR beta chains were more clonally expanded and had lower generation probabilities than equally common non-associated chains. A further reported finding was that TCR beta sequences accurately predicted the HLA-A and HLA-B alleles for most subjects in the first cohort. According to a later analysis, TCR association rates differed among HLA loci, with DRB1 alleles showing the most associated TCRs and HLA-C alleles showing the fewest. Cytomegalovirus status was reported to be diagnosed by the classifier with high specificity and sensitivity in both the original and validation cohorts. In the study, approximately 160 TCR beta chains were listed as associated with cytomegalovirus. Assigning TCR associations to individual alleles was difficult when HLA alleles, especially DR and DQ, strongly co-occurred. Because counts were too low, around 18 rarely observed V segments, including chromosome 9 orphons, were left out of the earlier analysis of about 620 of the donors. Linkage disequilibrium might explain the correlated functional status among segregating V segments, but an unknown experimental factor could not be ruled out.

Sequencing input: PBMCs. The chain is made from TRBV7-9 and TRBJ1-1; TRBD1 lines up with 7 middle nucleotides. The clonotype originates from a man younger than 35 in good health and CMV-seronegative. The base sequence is TGTGCCAGCAGTCTTCTTGGGACAGCCACTGAAGCTTTCTTT. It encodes CASSLLGTATEAFF.